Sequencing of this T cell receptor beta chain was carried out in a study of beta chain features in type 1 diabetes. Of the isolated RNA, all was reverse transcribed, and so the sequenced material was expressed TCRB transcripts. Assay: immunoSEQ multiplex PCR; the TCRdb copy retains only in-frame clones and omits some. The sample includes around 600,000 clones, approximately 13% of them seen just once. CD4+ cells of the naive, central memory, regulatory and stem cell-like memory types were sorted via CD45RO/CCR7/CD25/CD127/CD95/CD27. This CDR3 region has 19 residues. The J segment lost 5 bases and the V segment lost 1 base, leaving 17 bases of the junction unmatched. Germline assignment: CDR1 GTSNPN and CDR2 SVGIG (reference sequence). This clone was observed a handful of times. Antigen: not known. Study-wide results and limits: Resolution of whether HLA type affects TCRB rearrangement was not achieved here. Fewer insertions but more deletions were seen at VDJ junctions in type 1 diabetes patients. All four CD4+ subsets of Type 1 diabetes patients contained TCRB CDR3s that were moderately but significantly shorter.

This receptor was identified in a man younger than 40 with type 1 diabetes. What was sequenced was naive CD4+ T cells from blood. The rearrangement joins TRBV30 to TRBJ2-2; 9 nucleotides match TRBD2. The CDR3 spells CAWSDNPGLASPGTGELFF. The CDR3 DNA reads TGTGCCTGGAGTGATAATCCGGGACTAGCTTCCCCGGGAACCGGGGAGCTGTTTTTT.